Listed here are 21 T cell receptor beta chains from one sample, sequenced in a study of OX40 agonist ivuxolimab in advanced cancers. The protocol was immunoSEQ multiplex PCR, while the TCRdb copy is restricted to in-frame clones and leaves out a portion. The sample lists about 95,000 clones; around 85% were seen once. The sample consisted of CD4+ or CD8+ T cells sorted from blood, taken in a trial of the OX40 agonist ivuxolimab. The receptors stem from an adult with an advanced solid tumor such as melanoma, head and neck, liver or kidney cancer.

V is TRBV28 and J is TRBJ2-2; 11 bases map to TRBD2. Per the germline V gene, CDR1 is MDHEN and CDR2 is SYDVKM. This CDR3 region has 16 residues. With V trimmed by 2 bases and J by 4 bases, 3 bases remained unmatched. The CDR3 coding sequence is TGTGCCAGCAGTTTAAAGGGACTAGCGGCCACCGGGGAGCTGTTTTTT. Translating it yields CASSLKGLAATGELFF. The entire variable domain, with the rest obtained from reference TRBV28 and TRBJ2-2, is as follows: DVKVTQSSRYLVKRTGEKVFLECVQDMDHENMFWYRQDPGLGLRLIYFSYDVKMKEKGDIPEGYSVSREKKERFSLILESASTNQTSMYLCASSLKGLAATGELFFGEGSRLTVL.

The chain is built from TRBV28 and TRBJ2-2; D unclear. V shed 8 bases and J shed 5 bases, with 15 bases lying between them. The CDR3 has 14 residues. Germline CDR1 reads MDHEN; CDR2 reads SYDVKM. CDR3 nucleotides: TGTGCCAGCGACCCTACGAGCAGAACCGGGGAGCTGTTTTTT. Amino acids: CASDPTSRTGELFF.

The rearrangement links TRBV11-2 to TRBJ2-7; D not certain. Germline V gene data show CDR1 as SGHAT and CDR2 as FQNNGV. CDR3 length: 14 residues. V was pared by 5 bases and J by 0 bases, with 11 bases between. CDR3 DNA sequence: TGTGCCAGCAGCCCGGGTCGCCACTCCTACGAGCAGTACTTC. It encodes CASSPGRHSYEQYF.

The rearrangement links TRBV7-8 to TRBJ1-5; D is unresolved. V was cut by 6 bases and J by 4 bases, with 16 bases left in between. The CDR3 covers 15 residues. The germline V gene encodes CDR1 SGHVS and CDR2 FQNEAQ. The CDR3 coding sequence is TGTGCCAGCAGTTCTGAAGGACGGACGAATCAGCCCCAGCATTTT. It translates to CASSSEGRTNQPQHF.

The chain links TRBV5-1 to TRBJ2-1; 8 nucleotides agree with TRBD1. From germline, CDR1 is SGHRS and CDR2 YFSETQ. The CDR3 extends over 12 amino acids. Trimming at V came to 5 bases and at J to 12 bases, leaving 7 bases not matched to a gene. CDR3 protein: CASSMTGALQFF. The CDR3 DNA reads TGCGCCAGCAGTATGACAGGGGCCTTGCAGTTCTTC.

This clone was seen only once. The genes are TRBV11-2 and TRBJ2-7; D unresolved. The CDR3 spans 12 residues. V lost 5 bases, J lost 5 bases, and 10 bases lay in between. Per germline, CDR1 SGHAT and CDR2 FQNNGV. The CDR3 bases are TGTGCCAGCAGCCCCGAGACCAACGAGCAGTACTTC. Protein sequence: CASSPETNEQYF.

This chain links TRBV28 with TRBJ2-7; D assignment may be TRBD1 or TRBD2 (6 bases each). The ends were cut back, 5 bases at V and 9 bases at J, with 29 bases in the middle. The CDR3 extends over 17 amino acids. CDR1 is MDHEN and CDR2 is SYDVKM in the germline V gene. CDR3 sequence (DNA): TGTGCCAGCAGTCTTCAGGGGTCGGCTAGCCCTTGGGGGGTGCAGTACTTC. Its translation is CASSLQGSASPWGVQYF. Full variable domain (remainder filled in from reference TRBV28 and TRBJ2-7): DVKVTQSSRYLVKRTGEKVFLECVQDMDHENMFWYRQDPGLGLRLIYFSYDVKMKEKGDIPEGYSVSREKKERFSLILESASTNQTSMYLCASSLQGSASPWGVQYFGPGTRLTVT.

This clone occurred a few times. V gene TRBV30 combines with J gene TRBJ1-5, with 8 bases fitting TRBD1. V was pared by 7 bases and J by 2 bases, with 4 bases of the junction left unmatched. The CDR3 loop spans 13 amino acids. Germline V lookup: CDR1 GTSNPN, CDR2 SVGIG (reference sequence). CDR3 sequence: CAYTTGGNQPQHF. The CDR3 nucleotides read TGTGCCTACACGACAGGGGGCAATCAGCCCCAGCATTTT.

This chain connects TRBV14 to TRBJ2-6; D is ambiguous. With 4 bases removed from V and 4 bases from J, the gap between germline ends came to 5 bases. CDR3 length: 13 residues. The V gene's germline CDR1 is SGHDN and CDR2 FVKESK. The CDR3 protein is CASSLRGANVLTF. The CDR3 DNA sequence: TGTGCCAGCAGCCTGAGGGGGGCCAACGTCCTGACTTTC.

This clone has a single count. The rearrangement uses TRBV2 and TRBJ2-3; 12 bases are a match to TRBD2. Germline CDR1 and CDR2: SNHLY and FYNNEI. The CDR3 is 19 amino acids. J lost 3 bases, V lost 4 bases, and 14 bases had no gene match. CDR3 loop: CASSVERLAGGPGTDTQYF. As DNA, the CDR3 is TGTGCCAGCAGTGTAGAAAGGCTAGCGGGAGGGCCAGGAACAGATACGCAGTATTTT.

This clone was recorded only once. The gene calls are TRBV6-5 and TRBJ2-1, with D hard to call. Germline V CDR1 and CDR2: MNHEY, SVGAGI. Trimming left V 7 bases short and J 9 bases short, with 13 bases between. The length of the CDR3 is 12 residues. The CDR3 bases are TGTGCCAGCACCGGACCCTCCGTTGAGCAGTTCTTC. Translating gives CASTGPSVEQFF.

V gene TRBV4-2 combines with J gene TRBJ2-1; TRBD2 aligns across 10 bases. The CDR3 totals 16 residues. Germline V gives CDR1 LGHNA, CDR2 YNFKEQ. With V trimmed by 1 base and J by 12 bases, 12 bases remained unmatched. The CDR3 sequence is CASSQAGGLAAQRQFF. CDR3 DNA sequence: TGTGCCAGCAGCCAAGCGGGAGGACTAGCGGCCCAAAGGCAGTTCTTC.

The chain is built from TRBV11-2 and TRBJ2-1; 8 nucleotides agree with TRBD2. Germline CDR1 SGHAT, CDR2 FQNNGV. V lost 2 bases, J lost 5 bases, and 5 bases stayed unmatched. This CDR3 region has 15 residues. The CDR3 region is CASSLSGSFNNEQFF. The CDR3, as DNA: TGTGCCAGCAGCTTAAGCGGGAGCTTTAACAATGAGCAGTTCTTC.

The chain carries TRBV28 and TRBJ1-5; D is perhaps TRBD1 (5 bases). From germline, CDR1 is MDHEN and CDR2 SYDVKM. This CDR3 region has 15 residues. Trimming left V 3 bases short and J 6 bases short, with 15 bases between. The CDR3 protein is CASSLPGGIRQPQHF. In nucleotides, the CDR3 is TGTGCCAGCAGTTTGCCGGGGGGGATACGTCAGCCCCAGCATTTT.

The table lists this clone with a few counts. The chain is built from TRBV2 and TRBJ1-5; the match to TRBD1 covers 8 bases. V shed 2 bases and J 7 bases; nucleotides not matched to a gene: 7. There are 15 residues in the CDR3. From germline, CDR1 is SNHLY and CDR2 FYNNEI. The CDR3: CASSESQGAWQPQHF. The CDR3 DNA sequence: TGTGCCAGCAGTGAATCCCAGGGGGCATGGCAGCCCCAGCATTTT.

The rearrangement uses TRBV7-3 and TRBJ2-2; the match to TRBD2 covers 12 bases. The CDR3 runs 16 residues. Germline lookup yields CDR1 SGHTA and CDR2 FQGTGA. V was clipped by 1 base and J by 6 bases; unmatched bases: 3. In DNA form, the CDR3 reads TGTGCCAGCAGCTTAAAGGCTAGCGGGAGGGCCGGGGAGCTGTTTTTT. Translated, it gives CASSLKASGRAGELFF.

This clone was counted a few times. The chain joins TRBV27 to TRBJ2-3; D may be TRBD2 (6 bases). Germline V lookup: CDR1 MNHEY, CDR2 SMNVEV (reference sequence). The ends were cut back, 4 bases at V and 1 base at J, with 18 bases in the middle. This CDR3 comprises 17 residues. The CDR3 protein is CASSSTRGGLGTDTQYF. The CDR3 DNA is TGTGCCAGCAGTTCCACCCGAGGAGGGCTTGGCACAGATACGCAGTATTTT.

The rearrangement uses TRBV18 and TRBJ2-5, with 12 bases fitting TRBD1. The last part of the DNA fits TRBJ2-7 better; the J call may be wrong. The CDR3 is 14 amino acids. The germline CDR1 and CDR2 sequences are KGHSH and LQKENI. In DNA form, the CDR3 reads TGTGCCAGCTCGTCCGGGACAGGGGGCTCCGAGCAGTACTTC. Translated: CASSSGTGGSEQYF.

The chain carries TRBV6-6 and TRBJ2-7; tentative D call: TRBD2 (5 bases). CDR1 and CDR2 from the germline V gene are MNHNY and SVGAGI (reference sequence). V lost 7 bases and J 3 bases, leaving 13 bases between the germline ends. The CDR3 runs to 13 residues. The CDR3 DNA reads TGTGCCAGCACCCTACTAGTTCACTACGAGCAGTACTTC. It codes for CASTLLVHYEQYF.

The chain recombines TRBV7-9 with TRBJ2-1; D is perhaps TRBD2 (5 bases). Germline V gives CDR1 SEHNR, CDR2 FQNEAQ (reference sequence). V was trimmed by 2 bases and J by 12 bases, leaving 8 bases between them. The CDR3 has 11 residues. The CDR3 nucleotides are TGTGCCAGCAGCTTAATGGCGGGGCAGTTCTTC. This encodes CASSLMAGQFF.

The chain couples TRBV7-9 to TRBJ1-1; a possible D gene is TRBD1 (6 bases). Trimming pared 3 bases from V and 5 bases from J, leaving 10 bases between. The germline V gene encodes CDR1 SEHNR and CDR2 FQNEAQ (reference sequence). CDR3 length equals 13 residues. The CDR3 DNA follows: TGTGCCAGCAGCTTTAAGGGGGAGACTGAAGCTTTCTTT. This sequence encodes CASSFKGETEAFF.